This T cell receptor (beta chain) originates from a study of radiotherapy plus CTLA-4 blockade in lung cancer. Study-wide points: Radiotherapy plus ipilimumab was followed by expansion in blood of tumor-derived TCR clones. In blood, early T cell clone dynamics reportedly predicted response best, together with interferon-beta.

As to this clone: Its antigen is undetermined.

J lost 5 bases, V lost 4 bases, and 12 bases had no gene match. Germline CDR1 and CDR2: SNHLY and FYNNEI. This CDR3 is built from 16 residues. Clones were read by immunoSEQ multiplex PCR, and TCRdb kept only the in-frame ones, dropping some. The sample yields over 100,000 clones, approximately 77% seen once. Chemo-refractory metastatic non-small-cell lung cancer patients were treated with focal radiation plus CTLA-4 blockade with ipilimumab. This receptor was obtained from a human donor with non-small cell lung cancer that progressed on radiotherapy plus ipilimumab. Some clones in this sample may be carry-over from other donors' samples. The sequenced sample was peripheral blood, obtained from a patient treated with radiotherapy plus ipilimumab. V gene TRBV2 combines with J gene TRBJ2-3; 7 bases line up with TRBD1. CDR3 DNA sequence: TGTGCCAGCAGTGCCAGGACAGGAATAAGGGGAGATACGCAGTATTTT. It yields the protein CASSARTGIRGDTQYF. Full variable domain (rest looked up from reference TRBV2 and TRBJ2-3): EPEVTQTPSHQVTQMGQEVILRCVPISNHLYFYWYRQILGQKVEFLVSFYNNEISEKSEIFDDQFSVERPDGSNFTLKIRSTKLEDSAMYFCASSARTGIRGDTQYFGPGTRLTVL.